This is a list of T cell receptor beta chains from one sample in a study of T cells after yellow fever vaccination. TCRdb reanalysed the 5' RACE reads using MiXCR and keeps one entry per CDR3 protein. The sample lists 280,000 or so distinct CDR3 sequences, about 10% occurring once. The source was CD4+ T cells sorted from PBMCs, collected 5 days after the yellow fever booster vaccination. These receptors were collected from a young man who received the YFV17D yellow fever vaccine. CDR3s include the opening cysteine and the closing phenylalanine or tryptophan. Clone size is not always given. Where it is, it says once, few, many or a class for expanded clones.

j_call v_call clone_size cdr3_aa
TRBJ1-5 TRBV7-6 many CASSFDPGGGQPQHF
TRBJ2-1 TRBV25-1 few CASSEAHNEQFF
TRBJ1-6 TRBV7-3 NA CASSFGSSPLHF
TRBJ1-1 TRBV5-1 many CASSLADRFTGAFF
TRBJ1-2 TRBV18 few CASSPDSNLGYTF
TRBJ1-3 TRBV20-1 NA CSARPPLGGGESSGNTIYF
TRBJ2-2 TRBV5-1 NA CASSPGGGLDGELFF
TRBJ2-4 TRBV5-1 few CASSLVTPLRDIQYF
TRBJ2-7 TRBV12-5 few CASGAPWEQYF
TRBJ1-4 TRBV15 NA CATSRDRVLTNEKLFF
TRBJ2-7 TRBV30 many CAWQPGQGIVYEQYF
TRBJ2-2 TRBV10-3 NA CAIRTAGARGTGELFF
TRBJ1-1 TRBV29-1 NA CSGTAGQNTEAFF
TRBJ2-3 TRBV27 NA CASSFWARRADTQYF
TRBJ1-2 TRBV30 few CAWSDTTGYGYTF
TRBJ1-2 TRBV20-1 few CSARSAGLLGYTF
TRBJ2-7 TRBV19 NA CASSIGQRRVNEQYF
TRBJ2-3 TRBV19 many CASSSASGGTQYF
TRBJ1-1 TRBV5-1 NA CASSLTLGGGFNMNTEAFF
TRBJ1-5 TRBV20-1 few CSARRGDQPQHF
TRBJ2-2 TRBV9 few CASSAYTRPNTGELFF
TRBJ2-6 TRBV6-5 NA CASSLTSGRSGANVLTF
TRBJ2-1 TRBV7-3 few CASSRIAPSSYNEQFF
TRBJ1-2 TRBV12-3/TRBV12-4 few CASSQWQNDYGYTF
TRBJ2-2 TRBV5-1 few CASSLGGGTGRGELFF
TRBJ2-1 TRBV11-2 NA CASSHSWDEQFF
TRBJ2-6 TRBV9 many CASSVSSGANVLTF
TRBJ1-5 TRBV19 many CASTDRVRNQPQHF
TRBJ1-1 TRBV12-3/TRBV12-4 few CASSLIPGEAFF
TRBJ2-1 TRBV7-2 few CASSFATGNHAEQFF
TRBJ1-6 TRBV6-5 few CASSYLTGGMNSPLHF
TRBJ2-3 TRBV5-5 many CATHTDFGTDTQYF
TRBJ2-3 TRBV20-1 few CSAETGRGTDTQYF
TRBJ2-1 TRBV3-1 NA CASSQGTGTSGGNEQFF
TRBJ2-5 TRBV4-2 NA CASSPWDSLQETQYF
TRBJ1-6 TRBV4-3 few CASTVGEGSPLHF
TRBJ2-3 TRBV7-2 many CASSTRGVADTQYF